The clone carrying this T cell receptor beta chain was seen ten or more times. Its antigen is undetermined. Regarding time point: newly diagnosed GD, antithyroid drugs for less than 3 months. Making the TCR library involved RNA that had been extracted from PBMCs. Patients met American Thyroid Association criteria for Graves' disease. CDR3 length equals 14 residues. V lost 5 bases and J lost 0, with 8 bases in between. From germline, CDR1 is MDHEN and CDR2 SYDVKM. This sample stems from a study of regulatory T cells in long-lasting Graves disease. Study results and caveats: Lower TCR diversity characterized persistent Graves' patients relative to newly diagnosed patients. It was peripheral blood alone, not thyroid tissue, that was studied.

Investigators prepared the TCR beta libraries by applying iRepertoire HTBI primers and Arm-PCR of CDR3 regions. Original processing notes: Identified segments across samples numbered about 60 TRBV and roughly 15 TRBJ. TCRdb called the multiplex PCR reads again in MiXCR, with one record for every CDR3 protein. Here the V and J calls rest on TCRdb's processing, not on the authors' analysis. The data show more than 450,000 distinct CDR3 sequences, with around 11% seen just once and 7.5% to 9% held by the top ten. This sample also appeared in a second study, on T cells in Graves' hyperthyroidism and ophthalmopathy.

The TCR was taken from a woman between 25 and 40 years old with Graves disease. The chain combines TRBV28 with TRBJ2-1; D is uncertain. Sequencing used peripheral blood mononuclear cells (PBMCs), obtained at new diagnosis, from a patient treated with antithyroid drugs. Here the CDR3 DNA reads TGTGCCAGCAGTAGGGCTAGCTCCTACAATGAGCAGTTCTTC. Protein sequence: CASSRASSYNEQFF.